This T cell receptor beta chain was sequenced in a study of breast tumors, draining lymph nodes, adjacent tissues. Trimming took off 5 bases at V and 3 bases at J, with 3 bases between the two ends. Germline CDR1 SEHNR, CDR2 FQNEAQ (reference sequence). This CDR3 spans 11 amino acids. Breast cancer patients provided tissue from their axillary draining lymph nodes. Study results and limitations: Findings are consistent with lymph node origin and intratumoral expansion of most tumor T cells. Compared with lymph nodes, tumors were less diverse; compared with nontumor tissue, more.

A single record per CDR3 protein comes from TCRdb applying MiXCR to the multiplex PCR reads. The sample yields some 97,000 distinct CDR3 sequences, approximately 21% seen once. This clonotype has at least ten counts. What it binds is unknown. The specimen sequenced was axillary lymph node tissue. The sequence was obtained from a female donor with breast cancer. Some clones in this sample may be carry-over from other donors' samples. The V call is TRBV7-9, the J call TRBJ2-3; no reliable D call. The CDR3 coding sequence is TGTGCCAGCAGCGTAACAGATACGCAGTATTTT. Translated, it gives CASSVTDTQYF.